This T cell receptor beta chain emerged from a study of CD8 T cells in ankylosing spondylitis (dated by TCRdb to about 2017). The study in broad terms: To find TCR variants linked to disease, the study profiled T cell receptor beta repertoires in ankylosing spondylitis patients and healthy donors. The full study cohort comprised around 25 ankylosing spondylitis patients and 110 or so healthy donors. Peripheral blood samples were taken, and synovial fluid was additionally collected from ankylosing spondylitis patients.

CDR1 SGHRS and CDR2 YFSETQ were looked up in the germline V gene. The CDR3 runs 18 residues from the cysteine to the phenylalanine. The DNA shown is the 54-base CDR3, in frame from base 1. Ends trimmed: V by 2 bases, J by 0 bases; bases unmatched to a gene: 6. Overall study outcomes, separate from this receptor: In peripheral blood, the disease-linked clones were found at relatively low frequencies and had a CD8+ phenotype. Blood from ankylosing spondylitis patients appeared to be characterized by a TCR beta motif made up of several highly homologous amino acid variants. Some motif variants were previously reported in synovial fluid and blood of reactive arthritis patients, suggesting common disease-initiation mechanisms. Significant enrichment of the disease-linked clones was reported in matched synovial fluid samples from ankylosing spondylitis patients.

Synovial fluid samples were matched to blood samples from the same ankylosing spondylitis patients. Remarks on this clonotype: Its binding antigen is unknown. No much larger clone exists at a distance of one base, and base qualities are not known.

The instrument was an Illumina HiSeq 2500. TCR beta libraries were prepared by quantitative 5'-RACE with molecular barcodes. The authors' pipeline ran thus. To identify disease-linked TCR variants, a new computational method was used, one built on a probabilistic model of VDJ rearrangement. Starting from the raw public reads, TCRdb applied fastp trimming at Q25, assembled clones with MiXCR and retained in-frame beta chains. Here each entry gathers all rows of one CDR3 protein and keeps the most common genes and DNA. What appears here as the V and J calls and clone size reflects TCRdb's work, not the paper's. For this sample the table gives about 150,000 distinct CDR3 sequences, of which approximately 44% were detected only once. The top ten hold nearly 15% of the sample.

Sequences were obtained from synovial fluid, either unsorted or a sorted T cell fraction (not recorded which). The TCR originated in a male donor with ankylosing spondylitis. The chain couples TRBV5-1 to TRBJ2-1, with 12 bases in between that match TRBD2. Here is the DNA: TGCGCCAGCAGCTTTGGCCTAGCGGGAGGGATCTCCTACAATGAGCAGTTCTTC. The translation is CASSFGLAGGISYNEQFF.